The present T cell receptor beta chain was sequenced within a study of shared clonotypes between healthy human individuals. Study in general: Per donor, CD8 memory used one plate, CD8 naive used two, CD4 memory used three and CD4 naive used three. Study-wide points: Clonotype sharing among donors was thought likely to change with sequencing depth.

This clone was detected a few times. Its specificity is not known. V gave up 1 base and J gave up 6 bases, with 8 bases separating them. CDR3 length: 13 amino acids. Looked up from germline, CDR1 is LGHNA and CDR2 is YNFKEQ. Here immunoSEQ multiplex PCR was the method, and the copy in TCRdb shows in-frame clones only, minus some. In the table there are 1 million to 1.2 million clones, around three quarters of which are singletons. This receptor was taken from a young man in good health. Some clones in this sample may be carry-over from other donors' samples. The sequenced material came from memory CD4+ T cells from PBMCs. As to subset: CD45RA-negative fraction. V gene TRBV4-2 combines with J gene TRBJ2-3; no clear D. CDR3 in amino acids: CASSQGLEDTQYF. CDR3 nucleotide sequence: TGTGCCAGCAGCCAAGGTTTGGAGGATACGCAGTATTTT.